These 30 T cell receptor beta chains were sequenced from one sample in a study of OX40 agonist ivuxolimab in advanced cancers. Sequenced by immunoSEQ multiplex PCR; TCRdb stores in-frame clones only, minus some. Seen here are nearly 80,000 clones, less than 95% observed once, and the top ten hold under 0.35%. The source material was CD4+ or CD8+ T cells sorted from blood, sampled in a trial of the OX40 agonist ivuxolimab. These receptors all stem from an adult with an advanced solid tumor such as melanoma, head and neck, liver or kidney cancer.

A remark on this clone: Relative to the germline gene, one junction end is altered; a read error may explain this. The chain links TRBV28 to TRBJ1-6; 9 bases fit TRBD1. This CDR3 is built from 17 residues. Germline-derived CDR1 and CDR2 are MDHEN and SYDVKM. The CDR3 DNA follows: TGTGCCAGCAGAATCGGGGACAGGGCCTCCAATAATTCACCCCTCCACTTT. This sequence encodes CASRIGDRASNNSPLHF.

This chain links TRBV5-4 with TRBJ2-3; 11 bases align to TRBD2. Looked up from germline, CDR1 is SGHNT and CDR2 is YYREEE (reference sequence). V trimming: 0 bases; J trimming: 0 bases; junction bases outside the gene matches: 3. The CDR3 sequence is 17 residues long. CDR3 amino acids: CASSLELAGGSTDTQYF. DNA of the CDR3: TGTGCCAGCAGCTTGGAGCTAGCGGGGGGTAGCACAGATACGCAGTATTTT.

This clone was counted once. The CDR3 DNA reads TGTGCCAGCAGTTACTCTGGGGCCAACGTCCTGACTTTC. Its protein is CASSYSGANVLTF. This chain connects TRBV6-5 to TRBJ2-6; D call uncertain. The CDR3 consists of 13 residues. V shed 0 bases and J shed 3 bases, with 0 bases lying between them. Germline V gene data show CDR1 as MNHEY and CDR2 as SVGAGI.

The chain is built from TRBV21-1 and TRBJ2-5; TRBD1 was called by the table and not checked on the DNA. TRBV21-1 is marked as a pseudogene. The CDR3 totals 16 residues. CDR3 bases: TGTGCCAGCAGCAAAGCCCTAGACAGGTGGGGACAGACCCAGTACTTC. Encoded protein: CASSKALDRWGQTQYF.

The chain links TRBV5-4 to TRBJ1-1, with a weak D call TRBD1 (6 bases). Germline V gene lookup returns CDR1 SGHNT and CDR2 YYREEE (reference sequence). The CDR3 is made up of 12 amino acids. Deletions cut 4 bases from V and 7 bases from J, with 11 bases between. The CDR3 spells CASSRTDLEAFF. The DNA of the CDR3 is TGTGCCAGCAGCCGGACAGACCTTGAAGCTTTCTTT.

This sequence joins TRBV14 and TRBJ2-4; D is perhaps TRBD2 (5 bases). The CDR3 loop spans 17 amino acids. V lost 1 base to trimming and J lost 2 bases, with 15 bases between them. CDR1 is SGHDN and CDR2 is FVKESK in the germline V gene. The CDR3 region is CASSQGGLADTKNIQYF. CDR3 nucleotide sequence: TGTGCCAGCAGCCAAGGCGGTCTAGCAGATACCAAAAACATTCAGTACTTC.

The V gene is TRBV6-5, the J gene TRBJ1-3, with D possibly being TRBD1 (6 bases). V shed 0 bases and J shed 0 bases, with 9 bases lying between them. Germline CDR1 reads MNHEY; CDR2 reads SVGAGI. The CDR3 totals 16 residues. As DNA, the CDR3 is TGTGCCAGCAGTTACTCAAGGGGGAACTCTGGAAACACCATATATTTT. Residues: CASSYSRGNSGNTIYF.

The chain employs TRBV7-2 and TRBJ1-1; D is unclear. V was cut by 5 bases and J by 2 bases, with 12 bases left in between. Germline assignment: CDR1 SGHTA and CDR2 FQGNSA. This CDR3 contains 14 residues. CDR3 nucleotides: TGTGCCAGCAGCCGCACACGTTACAACACTGAAGCTTTCTTT. This gives the protein CASSRTRYNTEAFF.

This chain joins TRBV6-1 and TRBJ1-1; D uncertain. The germline CDR1 and CDR2 sequences are MNHNS and SASEGT. The CDR3 covers 11 residues. Trimming took 6 bases from V and 1 from J, leaving 3 bases between them. The CDR3 is CASRENTEAFF. The CDR3 DNA is TGTGCCAGCAGAGAGAACACTGAAGCTTTCTTT.

This chain joins TRBV19 and TRBJ1-5; 7 bases line up with TRBD1. The CDR3 loop spans 15 amino acids. Germline V lookup: CDR1 LNHDA, CDR2 SQIVND (reference sequence). V lost 3 bases and J lost 3; bases outside the gene matches: 5. CDR3 DNA sequence: TGTGCCAGTAGTATCCGGGACAGCTTCAATCAGCCCCAGCATTTT. It is translated as CASSIRDSFNQPQHF. The entire variable domain, with the rest obtained from reference TRBV19 and TRBJ1-5, is as follows: DGGITQSPKYLFRKEGQNVTLSCEQNLNHDAMYWYRQDPGQGLRLIYYSQIVNDFQKGDIAEGYSVSREKKESFPLTVTSAQKNPTAFYLCASSIRDSFNQPQHFGDGTRLSIL.

The CDR3 DNA reads as TGTGCCAGCAGTCTCACGGTGGGTCTCGGCTATGGCTACACCTTC. Protein sequence: CASSLTVGLGYGYTF. The rearrangement links TRBV6-6 to TRBJ1-2, with D unresolved. V lost 5 bases and J 4 bases, leaving 17 bases between the germline ends. This CDR3 comprises 15 residues. Germline V gene data show CDR1 as MNHNY and CDR2 as SVGAGI (reference sequence).

The CDR3 protein is CASSSERWFDRDSNTGELFF. DNA of the CDR3: TGTGCCAGCAGCTCCGAGAGATGGTTCGACAGGGACTCTAACACCGGGGAGCTGTTTTTT. The rearrangement joins TRBV11-3 to TRBJ2-2, with a tentative D call TRBD1 (7 bases). The V end lost 4 bases, the J end lost 2 bases, and 26 bases lay between the germline ends. From germline, CDR1 is SGHNT and CDR2 YENEEA. The CDR3 is 20 amino acids.

The sample holds a few counts of this clone. The V gene is TRBV14, the J gene TRBJ1-6; D unresolved. The germline gives CDR1 SGHDN, CDR2 FVKESK. V dropped 6 bases and J dropped 10 bases, with 10 bases sitting between them. The CDR3 is made up of 12 amino acids. CDR3: CASSPSASPLHF. The CDR3 coding sequence is TGTGCCAGCAGTCCGAGCGCGTCACCCCTCCACTTT.

On this clone: A clone one base away is much larger, so this may be a read error. The chain has TRBV5-1 and TRBJ1-5, with 7 bases aligning to TRBD1. Germline V CDR1 and CDR2: SGHRS, YFSETQ. The junction had 1 base not matched to a gene; V was cut back by 0 bases and J by 4 bases. This CDR3 spans 14 amino acids. The CDR3 coding sequence is TGCGCCAGCAGCTTGGGGGACAGAAATCAGCCCCAGCATTTT. This sequence encodes CASSLGDRNQPQHF.

V usage is TRBV14 and J usage is TRBJ1-2; perhaps TRBD1 as D (6 bases). The CDR3 has 16 residues. V lost 2 bases and J lost 4, with 17 bases in between. Germline V gene lookup returns CDR1 SGHDN and CDR2 FVKESK. CDR3 protein: CASSQSPRGHFYGYTF. The CDR3 DNA sequence: TGTGCCAGCAGCCAAAGTCCTCGGGGACACTTCTATGGCTACACCTTC.

This sequence joins TRBV5-1 and TRBJ2-1; a possible D gene is TRBD1 (6 bases). In germline, CDR1 is SGHRS, CDR2 YFSETQ. The CDR3 spans 15 residues. Trimming cost V 4 bases and J 1 base, with 12 bases left between them. The CDR3 bases are TGCGCCAGCAGCATTGAACAGGGTTCCTACAATGAGCAGTTCTTC. It translates to CASSIEQGSYNEQFF. Full variable domain (outside the CDR3, taken from reference TRBV5-1 and TRBJ2-1): KAGVTQTPRYLIKTRGQQVTLSCSPISGHRSVSWYQQTPGQGLQFLFEYFSETQRNKGNFPGRFSGRQFSNSRSEMNVSTLELGDSALYLCASSIEQGSYNEQFFGPGTRLTVL.

The chain uses TRBV2 and TRBJ2-2; D gene ambiguous. With 4 bases removed from V and 2 bases from J, the gap between germline ends came to 5 bases. The CDR3 consists of 13 residues. Germline CDR1 is SNHLY and CDR2 is FYNNEI. CDR3 region: CASSAENTGELFF. The CDR3 DNA sequence: TGTGCCAGCAGTGCCGAAAACACCGGGGAGCTGTTTTTT.

This chain uses TRBV30 with TRBJ1-4; the match to TRBD1 covers 12 bases. CDR3 length: 19 residues. Trimming removed 0 bases from V and 3 bases from J; junction bases left unmatched: 11. Germline V gives CDR1 GTSNPN, CDR2 SVGIG (reference sequence). CDR3 region: CAWSVLRGGQGAPNEKLFF. DNA for the CDR3: TGTGCCTGGAGTGTTCTCCGGGGGGGACAGGGGGCACCTAATGAAAAACTGTTTTTT.

This chain connects TRBV27 to TRBJ1-2; TRBD1 matches at 7 bases. The CDR3 totals 14 residues. Germline values: CDR1 MNHEY, CDR2 SMNVEV (reference sequence). Germline trimming cut 3 bases from V and 3 bases from J; bases unmatched to any gene: 4. CDR3 amino acids: CASSLRTGYYGYTF. The CDR3 DNA reads as TGTGCCAGCAGTTTGAGGACAGGCTACTATGGCTACACCTTC.

V gene TRBV28 combines with J gene TRBJ1-2; the match to TRBD1 covers 8 bases. The germline gives CDR1 MDHEN, CDR2 SYDVKM. V trimming: 7 bases; J trimming: 7 bases; junction bases outside the gene matches: 5. The CDR3 is 12 amino acids. The CDR3 is CASTQTGAGYTF. The CDR3, as DNA: TGTGCCAGCACCCAGACAGGGGCTGGCTACACCTTC.

The V call is TRBV6-1, the J call TRBJ1-6; perhaps TRBD1 as D (5 bases). Germline loops: CDR1 MNHNS, CDR2 SASEGT. V lost 7 bases and J 0 bases, leaving 10 bases between the germline ends. CDR3 size: 15 residues. The CDR3 DNA sequence: TGTGCCAGCATACCAGGGAGCTCCTATAATTCACCCCTCCACTTT. It is translated as CASIPGSSYNSPLHF.

The chain couples TRBV4-1 to TRBJ2-7, with D possibly matching TRBD2 (7 bases). This CDR3 contains 14 residues. Germline values: CDR1 MGHRA, CDR2 YSYEKL. Trimming stripped 6 bases from V and 3 bases from J, with 15 bases between. DNA for the CDR3: TGCGCCAGCAGTGGGGGGGGGCCTCTCTACGAGCAGTACTTC. Translated: CASSGGGPLYEQYF.

This clone has only one observation. CDR3 bases: TGTGCCAGCAGTTTAGTACATGAGTCCCCCCAGCATTTT. This encodes CASSLVHESPQHF. The chain couples TRBV28 to TRBJ1-5; D gene uncertain. The CDR3 is 13 amino acids. Trimming removed 2 bases from V and 10 bases from J, with 12 bases in between. Germline-derived CDR1 and CDR2 are MDHEN and SYDVKM.

The V and J genes are TRBV4-1 and TRBJ1-1; maybe TRBD1 (5 bases). Germline V gene lookup returns CDR1 MGHRA and CDR2 YSYEKL. CDR3 length: 17 residues. Trimming cost V 1 base and J 3 bases, with 18 bases left between them. The CDR3 reads CASSQAGGARRYTEAFF. The CDR3 DNA reads as TGCGCCAGCAGCCAAGCGGGTGGGGCCCGCCGGTACACTGAAGCTTTCTTT.

The chain joins TRBV28 to TRBJ1-6, with TRBD1 matching 10 bases. V lost 1 base to trimming and J lost 5 bases; unmatched junction nucleotides: 14. The germline V gene encodes CDR1 MDHEN and CDR2 SYDVKM. The CDR3 extends over 20 amino acids. CDR3 in amino acids: CASSLSEGQGFYPHNSPLHF. In nucleotides, the CDR3 is TGTGCCAGCAGTTTATCCGAGGGACAGGGGTTCTATCCCCATAATTCACCCCTCCACTTT.

DNA of the CDR3: TGTGCCAGCAGTTTTAAGGGGACACAATTCACAGATACGCAGTATTTT. Its translation: CASSFKGTQFTDTQYF. This sequence joins TRBV27 and TRBJ2-3, with D possibly being TRBD1 (6 bases). The CDR3 length is 16 residues. The V end was cut by 3 bases, the J end by 2 bases, with 15 bases between. The germline V gene has CDR1 MNHEY and CDR2 SMNVEV (reference sequence).

The V and J genes are TRBV6-5 and TRBJ1-1, with 7 bases aligning to TRBD1. V was clipped by 4 bases and J by 6 bases; unmatched bases: 5. The CDR3 spans 13 residues. Germline CDR1 MNHEY, CDR2 SVGAGI. The CDR3 here is CASSSGTAPEAFF. CDR3 in DNA: TGTGCCAGCAGTTCTGGGACAGCTCCTGAAGCTTTCTTT.

The chain carries TRBV19 and TRBJ2-6; TRBD1 agrees at 12 bases. V lost 5 bases to trimming and J lost 2 bases; unmatched junction nucleotides: 7. The CDR3 has 18 amino acids. Germline V gene sequence: CDR1 LNHDA, CDR2 SQIVND (reference sequence). CDR3 nucleotides: TGTGCCAGTAGTCAGGGACAGGGGGCGCCAACTGGGGCCAACGTCCTGACTTTC. This encodes CASSQGQGAPTGANVLTF.

This clone appeared a few times. The chain recombines TRBV30 with TRBJ1-5; 7 nucleotides agree with TRBD1. Trimming removed 5 bases from V and 6 bases from J; junction bases left unmatched: 7. The germline gives CDR1 GTSNPN, CDR2 SVGIG (reference sequence). This CDR3 is 13 amino acids long. The DNA for the CDR3 is TGTGCCTGGGCACAGGGGCTGGGTCAGCCCCAGCATTTT. Its translation is CAWAQGLGQPQHF.

This clone appeared a few times. The same CDR3 arises from other DNA sequences in this sample as well. This chain links TRBV29-1 with TRBJ1-2, with D possibly TRBD1 on 5 matching bases. V was pared by 2 bases and J by 4 bases, with 14 bases between. The CDR3 totals 14 residues. Germline-derived CDR1 and CDR2 are SQVTM and ANQGSEA. The CDR3 region is CSVEFNPGPYGYTF. CDR3 coding DNA: TGCAGCGTTGAATTCAATCCGGGGCCCTATGGCTACACCTTC.